Following are 20 T cell receptor beta chains from one sample sequenced in a study of blood T cell repertoires in COVID-19. TCRdb keeps only in-frame clones here, not all; method: immunoSEQ multiplex PCR. The table has roughly 100,000 clones, roughly 90% seen once; the top ten hold around 5%. The sample was peripheral blood. The source of these receptors is a woman between 50 and 59 years old with COVID-19, enrolled during active disease.

This clone has a single count. The gene calls are TRBV3-1 (or the pseudogene TRBV3-2) and TRBJ1-1, with 7 bases fitting TRBD1. The CDR3 is 13 amino acids. J gave up 4 bases and V 1 base, and 0 bases lay outside the gene matches. Germline V gene data show CDR1 as LGHDT and CDR2 as YNNKEL (reference sequence). CDR3 DNA: TGTGCCAGCAGCCAAGGACAGGGCACTGAAGCTTTCTTT. This translates into CASSQGQGTEAFF.

As to this clone: Other DNA sequences of this sample code for an identical CDR3. The V call is TRBV5-1, the J call TRBJ2-7; 8 bases map to TRBD1. The CDR3 runs 15 residues. The V gene end was trimmed by 4 bases and the J gene end by 3 bases; junction bases not matched to a gene: 9. The germline V gene has CDR1 SGHRS and CDR2 YFSETQ. CDR3 amino acids: CASSPGGTGNYEQYF. In DNA, the CDR3 is TGCGCCAGCAGCCCCGGTGGGACAGGAAACTACGAGCAGTACTTC. Combining the CDR3 with reference TRBV5-1 and TRBJ2-7 gives the whole variable domain KAGVTQTPRYLIKTRGQQVTLSCSPISGHRSVSWYQQTPGQGLQFLFEYFSETQRNKGNFPGRFSGRQFSNSRSEMNVSTLELGDSALYLCASSPGGTGNYEQYFGPGTRLTVT.

In nucleotides, the CDR3 is TGTGCCAGCAGTTTATGGCTTCTTCAGAAATCCGGGGAGCTGTTTTTT. It translates to CASSLWLLQKSGELFF. The rearrangement uses TRBV28 and TRBJ2-2; no definite D call. Trimming removed 0 bases at V and 6 bases at J, with 14 bases between. Per germline, CDR1 MDHEN and CDR2 SYDVKM. The CDR3 contains 16 residues. The full variable domain, in which reference TRBV28 and TRBJ2-2 provide the parts outside the CDR3, is DVKVTQSSRYLVKRTGEKVFLECVQDMDHENMFWYRQDPGLGLRLIYFSYDVKMKEKGDIPEGYSVSREKKERFSLILESASTNQTSMYLCASSLWLLQKSGELFFGEGSRLTVL.

This clone occurred many times. The V and J genes are TRBV7-9 and TRBJ1-5, with D maybe TRBD1 (5 bases). Germline CDR1 reads SEHNR; CDR2 reads FQNEAQ (reference sequence). V lost 1 base and J lost 9, with 13 bases in between. There are 14 residues in the CDR3. As DNA, the CDR3 is TGTGCCAGCAGCTTAGGTGGGGACTCCCGGCCCCAGCATTTT. Its protein product is CASSLGGDSRPQHF.

The chain combines TRBV3-1 (or the pseudogene TRBV3-2) with TRBJ2-7; 11 nucleotides align to TRBD2. The V gene's germline CDR1 is LGHDT and CDR2 YNNKEL (reference sequence). The CDR3 has 16 residues. Unmatched junction bases numbered 4, after V lost 1 base and J lost 2 bases. The CDR3 spells CASSQGVLAGAYEQYF. DNA for the CDR3: TGTGCCAGCAGCCAAGGTGTACTAGCGGGGGCCTACGAGCAGTACTTC.

This clone has more than one count but fewer than ten. The chain employs TRBV10-1 and TRBJ2-3; TRBD2 is a possible D gene (7 bases). Germline CDR1 and CDR2: WNHNN and SYGVQD (reference sequence). This CDR3 region has 16 residues. The V end lost 6 bases, the J end lost 5 bases, and 21 bases lay between the germline ends. The chain's CDR3 is CASRARGGGRQDTQYF. The CDR3 nucleotides are TGCGCCAGCAGGGCCCGAGGGGGGGGGCGACAAGATACGCAGTATTTT.

The chain employs TRBV9 and TRBJ2-7; TRBD1 matches at 9 bases. This CDR3 comprises 13 residues. After removal of 4 bases from V and 4 bases from J, the junction contained 3 bases not matched to a gene. CDR1 and CDR2 from the germline V gene are SGDLS and YYNGEE. CDR3 nucleotide sequence: TGTGCCAGCAGCCTCGGGACAGGGTACGAGCAGTACTTC. It encodes CASSLGTGYEQYF.

This sequence joins TRBV6-2 or TRBV6-3 and TRBJ2-5; 7 positions agree with TRBD2. CDR1 is MNHEY and CDR2 is SVGEGT in the germline V gene. This CDR3 is built from 14 residues. V lost 4 bases to trimming and J lost 1 base; unmatched junction nucleotides: 3. The CDR3 spells CASSLASGQETQYF. DNA for the CDR3: TGTGCCAGCAGTTTGGCTAGCGGCCAAGAGACCCAGTACTTC.

The CDR3, as DNA: TGCGCCAGCAGCTTGGATCAGAACTATGGCTACACCTTC. This gives the protein CASSLDQNYGYTF. J is TRBJ1-2 and V is TRBV5-1; D not certain. The CDR3 is 13 amino acids. V lost 0 bases to trimming and J lost 2 bases, with 5 bases between them. CDR1 is SGHRS, CDR2 YFSETQ, per germline.

This clone was observed a handful of times. This CDR3 reads CASTIGGISRPQHF. The CDR3 DNA follows: TGTGCCAGTACCATCGGGGGGATATCAAGGCCCCAGCATTTT. J is TRBJ1-5 and V is TRBV19; maybe TRBD1 (5 bases). Germline values: CDR1 LNHDA, CDR2 SQIVND (reference sequence). Trimming cost V 7 bases and J 9 bases, with 19 bases left between them. There are 14 residues in the CDR3.

This clone was picked up a small number of times. This chain uses TRBV30 with TRBJ2-5; 11 nucleotides line up with TRBD2. The ends lost 1 base at V and 6 bases at J; junction bases unmatched: 7. The CDR3 is 15 residues long. Germline lookup yields CDR1 GTSNPN and CDR2 SVGIG (reference sequence). The CDR3 protein is CAWSANSGGGQTQYF. The CDR3 DNA is TGTGCCTGGAGTGCTAATAGCGGGGGGGGGCAGACCCAGTACTTC.

The chain has TRBV18 and TRBJ2-7, with D possibly being TRBD1 (5 bases). Germline V gene sequence: CDR1 KGHSH, CDR2 LQKENI. CDR3 length: 15 amino acids. V shed 0 bases and J shed 0 bases, with 9 bases lying between them. The CDR3 protein is CASSPPFDSSYEQYF. CDR3 bases: TGTGCCAGCTCACCACCCTTTGACAGCTCCTACGAGCAGTACTTC.

This chain links TRBV5-1 with TRBJ1-1; 12 bases are a match to TRBD1. The CDR3 spans 16 residues. CDR1 and CDR2 (germline): SGHRS, YFSETQ. After removal of 3 bases from V and 5 bases from J, the junction contained 8 bases not matched to a gene. CDR3 DNA sequence: TGCGCCAGCAGCTGGGGGACAGGGGGCGCGAATACTGAAGCTTTCTTT. It yields the protein CASSWGTGGANTEAFF.

In its sample, this clone was seen a few times. The chain employs TRBV11-3 and TRBJ1-6; tentative D call: TRBD1 (6 bases). The CDR3 loop spans 17 amino acids. V lost 2 bases, J lost 7 bases, and 18 bases lay in between. In germline, CDR1 is SGHNT, CDR2 YENEEA. The CDR3 DNA follows: TGTGCCAGCAGCTTATCTTTCTGGACAGTGGAAAATTCACCCCTCCACTTT. Translation: CASSLSFWTVENSPLHF. Variable domain in full (rest from reference TRBV11-3 and TRBJ1-6): EAGVVQSPRYKIIEKKQPVAFWCNPISGHNTLYWYLQNLGQGPELLIRYENEEAVDDSQLPKDRFSAERLKGVDSTLKIQPAELGDSAVYLCASSLSFWTVENSPLHFGNGTRLTVT.

This sequence joins TRBV19 and TRBJ1-5; TRBD1 agrees at 9 bases. This CDR3 is built from 14 residues. In germline, CDR1 is LNHDA, CDR2 SQIVND (reference sequence). With 8 bases clipped from V and 3 bases from J, the junction kept 5 bases outside the gene matches. CDR3: CASRTGGDNQPQHF. CDR3 in DNA: TGTGCCAGTCGAACAGGGGGCGACAATCAGCCCCAGCATTTT.

This clone was detected a few times. The chain has TRBV14 and TRBJ1-6; D may be TRBD1 (6 bases). The CDR3 loop spans 14 amino acids. Trimming took 5 bases from V and 7 from J, leaving 12 bases between them. Germline loops: CDR1 SGHDN, CDR2 FVKESK. Written as DNA, the CDR3 is TGTGCCAGCAGCTACGGGACACGGAATTCACCCCTCCACTTT. This sequence encodes CASSYGTRNSPLHF. Full variable domain (missing parts from reference TRBV14 and TRBJ1-6): EAGVTQFPSHSVIEKGQTVTLRCDPISGHDNLYWYRRVMGKEIKFLLHFVKESKQDESGMPNNRFLAERTGGTYSTLKVQPAELEDSGVYFCASSYGTRNSPLHFGNGTRLTVT.

The chain joins TRBV7-9 to TRBJ2-3; 9 positions match TRBD2. CDR3 length equals 19 residues. V trimming: 0 bases; J trimming: 5 bases; junction bases outside the gene matches: 15. Germline V gene sequence: CDR1 SEHNR, CDR2 FQNEAQ (reference sequence). The DNA for the CDR3 is TGTGCCAGCAGCTTAGCGAAATGGTGGGAGCGGGGGGCCGGAGATACGCAGTATTTT. Translation: CASSLAKWWERGAGDTQYF.

The rearrangement uses TRBV7-9 and TRBJ2-2; D may be TRBD1 (5 bases). This CDR3 is built from 14 residues. V lost 1 base, J lost 4 bases, and 7 bases lay in between. The germline gives CDR1 SEHNR, CDR2 FQNEAQ (reference sequence). CDR3 region: CASSLGRGTGELFF. CDR3 nucleotide sequence: TGTGCCAGCAGCTTAGGAAGGGGCACCGGGGAGCTGTTTTTT.

V is TRBV4-1 and J is TRBJ2-3; 10 nucleotides align to TRBD2. Trimming took 8 bases from V and 1 from J; bases not matched to a gene: 3. The germline gives CDR1 MGHRA, CDR2 YSYEKL. This CDR3 has 14 residues. CDR3 sequence reads: CASRTSGRTDTQYF. The CDR3 nucleotides read TGCGCCAGCCGGACTAGCGGTCGCACAGATACGCAGTATTTT.

V is TRBV7-9 and J is TRBJ1-1; D is perhaps TRBD1 (6 bases). Germline CDR1 and CDR2: SEHNR and FQNEAQ (reference sequence). The CDR3 runs to 15 residues. The germline V and J ends were trimmed by 5 bases and 2 bases, with 15 bases remaining between them. The CDR3 reads CASSAQGLLNTEAFF. In DNA form, the CDR3 reads TGTGCCAGCAGCGCACAGGGTTTACTCAACACTGAAGCTTTCTTT.